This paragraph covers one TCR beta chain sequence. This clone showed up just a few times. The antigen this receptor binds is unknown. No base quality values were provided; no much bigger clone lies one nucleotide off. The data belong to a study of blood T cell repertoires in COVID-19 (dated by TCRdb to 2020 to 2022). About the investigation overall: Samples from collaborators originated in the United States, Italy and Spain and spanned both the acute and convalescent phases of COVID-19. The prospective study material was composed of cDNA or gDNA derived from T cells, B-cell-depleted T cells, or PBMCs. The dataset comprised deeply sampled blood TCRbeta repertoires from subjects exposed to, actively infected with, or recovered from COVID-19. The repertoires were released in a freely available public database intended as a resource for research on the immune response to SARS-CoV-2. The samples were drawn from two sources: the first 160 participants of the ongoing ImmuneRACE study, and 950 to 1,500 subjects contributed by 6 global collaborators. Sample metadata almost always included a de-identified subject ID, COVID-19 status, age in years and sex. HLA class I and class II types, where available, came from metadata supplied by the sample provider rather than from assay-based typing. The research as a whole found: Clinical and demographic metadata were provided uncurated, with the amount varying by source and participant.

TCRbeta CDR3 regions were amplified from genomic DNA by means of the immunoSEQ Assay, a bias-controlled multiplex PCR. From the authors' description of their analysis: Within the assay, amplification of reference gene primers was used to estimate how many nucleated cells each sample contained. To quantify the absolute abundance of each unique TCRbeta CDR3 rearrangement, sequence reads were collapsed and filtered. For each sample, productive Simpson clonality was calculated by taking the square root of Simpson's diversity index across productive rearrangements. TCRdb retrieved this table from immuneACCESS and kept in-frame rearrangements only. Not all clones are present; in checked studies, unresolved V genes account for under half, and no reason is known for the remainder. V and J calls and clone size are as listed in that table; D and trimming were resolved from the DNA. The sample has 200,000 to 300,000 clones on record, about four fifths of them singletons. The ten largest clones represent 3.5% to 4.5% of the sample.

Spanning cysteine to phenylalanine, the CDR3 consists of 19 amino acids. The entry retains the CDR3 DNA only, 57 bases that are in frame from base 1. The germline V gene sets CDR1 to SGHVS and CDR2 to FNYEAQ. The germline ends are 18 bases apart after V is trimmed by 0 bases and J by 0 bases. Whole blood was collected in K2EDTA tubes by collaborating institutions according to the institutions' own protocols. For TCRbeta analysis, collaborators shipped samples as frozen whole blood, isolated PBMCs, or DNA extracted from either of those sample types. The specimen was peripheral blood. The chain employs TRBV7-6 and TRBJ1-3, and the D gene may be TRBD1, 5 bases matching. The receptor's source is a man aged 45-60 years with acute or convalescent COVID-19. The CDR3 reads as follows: CASSLAGRDTFDSGNTIYF. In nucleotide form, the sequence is TGTGCCAGCAGCTTAGCGGGGCGGGATACCTTTGACTCTGGAAACACCATATATTTT.